The clone carrying this T cell receptor beta chain was seen ten or more times. Its antigen is as yet unknown. The time point: sample taken at primary tumor resection. The authors sequenced whole RNA from tumor, nontumor lung or frozen PBMC without sorting. This record belongs to a study of spatial heterogeneity in lung cancer. Study-wide findings and caveats: At resection, ubiquitous expanded tumor TCRs appeared in blood more than at follow-up.

Every cDNA TCR molecule received its own unique molecular identifier. TCRdb ran MiXCR on the 5' RACE reads and lists one entry per CDR3 protein. The sample yields 20,000 to 25,000 distinct CDR3 sequences, 6.9% seen once. Sequencing was performed on PBMCs, taken at surgery. The origin of this receptor is a male donor with early-stage non-small cell lung cancer.

The CDR3 region is CASSLWAQPQHF. DNA of the CDR3: TGTGCCAGCAGTTTATGGGCTCAGCCCCAGCATTTT. The V and J genes are TRBV28 and TRBJ1-5; the D is unclear. V lost 0 bases to trimming and J lost 6 bases, with 3 bases between them. The CDR3 extends over 12 amino acids. Germline V lookup: CDR1 MDHEN, CDR2 SYDVKM.